Listed below are T cell receptor beta chains from one sample, sequenced in a study of T cell responses to AZD1222 COVID-19 vaccine. This table comes from immunoSEQ multiplex PCR, and its TCRdb copy is limited to in-frame clones, with some not included. The sample includes some 170,000 clones, just under 95% seen only once; the top ten take around 0.96%. Here the sequenced sample was peripheral blood, taken 28 days after the second dose of the MenACWY control vaccine. Receptors were obtained from an adult who received the MenACWY meningococcal vaccine as a control. The CDR3 runs from the conserved cysteine through the conserved F or W. The D gene is left open where the match is weak. For some rows the clone size is stated as once, few or many, or as a class when expanded; others skip it.

cdr3_aa cdr3_nt clone_size j_call d_call v_call
CASSLVGSEAFF TGTGCCAGCAGTTTGGTTGGCAGTGAAGCTTTCTTT . TRBJ1-1 . TRBV6-2/TRBV6-3
CASRGTGEIGAFF TGTGCCAGCAGGGGGACAGGGGAGATCGGAGCTTTCTTT . TRBJ1-1 TRBD1 TRBV6-5
CASSLGGLRVVSANEQFF TGTGCCAGCAGCTTAGGAGGGCTTCGGGTGGTGTCTGCCAATGAGCAGTTCTTC . TRBJ2-1 . TRBV7-2
CASSNSGGSYNEQFF TGTGCCAGCAGCAATAGCGGGGGATCATACAATGAGCAGTTCTTC once TRBJ2-1 TRBD2 TRBV9
CASSPQTGMSETQYF TGCGCCAGCAGCCCCCAGACAGGGATGAGTGAGACCCAGTACTTC . TRBJ2-5 TRBD1 TRBV4-3
CASSSNRVAGNTIYF TGTGCCAGCAGCTCGAACAGGGTGGCAGGAAACACCATATATTTT . TRBJ1-3 . TRBV7-2
CASSQELAYGYTF TGCGCCAGCAGCCAAGAATTAGCCTATGGCTACACCTTC once TRBJ1-2 . TRBV4-1
CASSPPMGEAFF TGTGCCAGCTCACCCCCGATGGGGGAAGCTTTCTTT few TRBJ1-1 . TRBV18
CASSDRENTEAFF TGTGCCAGCAGTGACAGGGAAAACACTGAAGCTTTCTTT . TRBJ1-1 TRBD1 TRBV27
CASRDNTNEKLFF TGTGCCAGCCGGGACAACACTAATGAAAAACTGTTTTTT . TRBJ1-4 . TRBV2
CAIAETGEQPQHF TGTGCCATCGCGGAGACAGGGGAACAGCCCCAGCATTTT . TRBJ1-5 TRBD1 TRBV10-3
CASSQAGGDTEAFF TGTGCCAGCAGCCAAGCGGGGGGTGATACTGAAGCTTTCTTT . TRBJ1-1 . TRBV3-1/TRBV3-2
CASSLSGGGTEAFF TGTGCCAGCAGTTTATCTGGCGGGGGCACTGAAGCTTTCTTT . TRBJ1-1 . TRBV27
CAWSVLAGRRETQYF TGTGCCTGGAGTGTACTCGCGGGGAGGCGGGAGACCCAGTACTTC . TRBJ2-5 . TRBV30
CASSEGLRYGYTF TGTGCCAGCAGTGAGGGACTCCGGTATGGCTACACCTTC . TRBJ1-2 . TRBV6-1
CASSLAGSSSYEQYF TGCGCCAGCAGCTTGGCTGGATCGAGCTCCTACGAGCAGTACTTC . TRBJ2-7 . TRBV5-1
CASSYSGLTKNIQYF TGTGCCAGCAGTTACTCTGGGTTGACCAAAAACATTCAGTACTTC . TRBJ2-4 . TRBV6-5
CASSWRQGAGNTEAFF TGTGCCAGCAGCTGGAGGCAGGGGGCTGGGAACACTGAAGCTTTCTTT . TRBJ1-1 TRBD1 TRBV7-9
CASSLGQSTDTQYF TGTGCCAGCAGCTTGGGCCAGAGCACAGATACGCAGTATTTT . TRBJ2-3 . TRBV5-5
CASSSLPGRGGEKLFF TGTGCCAGCAGCTCCCTCCCGGGGCGAGGTGGTGAAAAACTGTTTTTT . TRBJ1-4 . TRBV5-6
CASRPGVLNTGELFF TGTGCCAGTAGACCAGGGGTTTTGAACACCGGGGAGCTGTTTTTT . TRBJ2-2 . TRBV19
CASSVFTDGYTF TGTGCCAGCAGTGTATTTACAGATGGCTACACCTTC . TRBJ1-2 . TRBV2
CASSGQGVNDNEQFF TGTGCCAGCAGCGGACAGGGGGTGAATGACAATGAGCAGTTCTTC . TRBJ2-1 TRBD1 TRBV5-6
CASSLERGTDTQYF TGCGCCAGCAGCTTAGAGCGGGGGACAGATACGCAGTATTTT . TRBJ2-3 TRBD2 TRBV5-1
CASSLQLYSNQPQHF TGTGCCAGCAGTTTACAGCTATATAGCAATCAGCCCCAGCATTTT . TRBJ1-5 . TRBV28
CATRDRSGNTIYF TGTGCCACTCGCGACAGGTCCGGAAACACCATATATTTT . TRBJ1-3 . TRBV6-6
CASGRDRGIHEQYF TGTGCCAGCGGCCGGGACAGGGGAATCCACGAGCAGTACTTC . TRBJ2-7 TRBD1 TRBV27
CASSYGPKNEAFF TGTGCCAGCAGTTACGGCCCGAAGAATGAAGCTTTCTTT . TRBJ1-1 . TRBV6-5
CASSQTYGGQPQHF TGTGCCAGCAGCCAAACTTACGGGGGTCAGCCCCAGCATTTT . TRBJ1-5 . TRBV3-1/TRBV3-2
CASTSPPGSVPGTGELFF TGTGCCAGTACCTCCCCCCCGGGCTCCGTTCCTGGCACCGGGGAGCTGTTTTTT . TRBJ2-2 . TRBV19
CASSLRPLPNTEAFF TGTGCCAGCAGCTTGCGTCCACTACCGAACACTGAAGCTTTCTTT . TRBJ1-1 . TRBV5-6
CASSVLGGQTYGYTF TGTGCCAGCAGTGTGTTAGGGGGTCAGACCTATGGCTACACCTTC . TRBJ1-2 . TRBV2
CASETFGPGVNYGYTF TGCGCCAGCGAAACCTTTGGGCCAGGGGTAAACTATGGCTACACCTTC . TRBJ1-2 . TRBV23-1
CASRPGLGYEQYF TGTGCCAGCAGGCCGGGACTAGGCTACGAGCAGTACTTC . TRBJ2-7 TRBD2 TRBV2
CASRKQGVGSYNEQFF TGTGCCAGCAGGAAACAGGGGGTCGGGTCCTACAATGAGCAGTTCTTC . TRBJ2-1 TRBD1 TRBV2
CASSPQANQPQHF TGTGCCAGCAGCCCACAGGCCAATCAGCCCCAGCATTTT . TRBJ1-5 . TRBV2
CASSQDFGQGEGYTF TGCGCCAGCAGCCAAGACTTCGGGCAGGGGGAAGGCTACACCTTC . TRBJ1-2 TRBD1 TRBV4-3
CASSPGTGTYEQYF TGTGCCAGCTCACCCGGGACTGGAACCTACGAGCAGTACTTC . TRBJ2-7 . TRBV18
CAWSVGGAGNQPQHF TGTGCCTGGAGTGTGGGAGGGGCGGGCAATCAGCCCCAGCATTTT . TRBJ1-5 . TRBV30
CASSLGPGFQETQYF TGTGCCAGCAGCCTCGGCCCGGGATTCCAAGAGACCCAGTACTTC . TRBJ2-5 . TRBV7-2
CASSLDGGNYGYTF TGTGCCAGCAGCTTAGACGGAGGTAACTATGGCTACACCTTC . TRBJ1-2 . TRBV7-9
CASSPPLGHSGNTIYF TGTGCCAGCTCACCACCGCTGGGGCACTCTGGAAACACCATATATTTT . TRBJ1-3 . TRBV18
CASSQDDRVGTEAFF TGTGCCAGCAGCCAAGATGACAGGGTGGGCACTGAAGCTTTCTTT once TRBJ1-1 TRBD1 TRBV3-1/TRBV3-2
CASNRDRGEKLFF TGTGCCAGCAACCGGGACAGGGGGGAAAAACTGTTTTTT . TRBJ1-4 TRBD1 TRBV25-1
CASSWRGNEQFF TGTGCCAGCAGTTGGAGGGGCAATGAGCAGTTCTTC . TRBJ2-1 . TRBV12-3/TRBV12-4
CASSLDGVTTNEKLFF TGTGCCAGCAGCTTGGACGGTGTCACAACTAATGAAAAACTGTTTTTT . TRBJ1-4 . TRBV5-5
CASSQGFFTYEQYF TGTGCCTCCTCTCAGGGGTTCTTTACCTACGAGCAGTACTTC . TRBJ2-7 . TRBV30
CATAPTGGTEAFF TGTGCCACCGCCCCTACAGGGGGCACTGAAGCTTTCTTT few TRBJ1-1 TRBD1 TRBV24-1
CASSPGTGNEKLFF TGTGCCAGCAGCCCCGGGACAGGGAATGAAAAACTGTTTTTT . TRBJ1-4 TRBD1 TRBV7-2
CAISWDGGRAFF TGTGCCATCTCGTGGGACGGAGGGAGAGCTTTCTTT . TRBJ1-1 . TRBV10-3
CASSQSQSANYGYTF TGTGCCAGCAGCCAATCCCAGTCTGCTAACTATGGCTACACCTTC once TRBJ1-2 . TRBV16
CASSQRGTGGEKLFF TGTGCCAGCAGCCAAAGGGGGACAGGGGGTGAAAAACTGTTTTTT . TRBJ1-4 TRBD1 TRBV3-1/TRBV3-2
CAWSRPDYSNQPQHF TGTGCCTGGAGTCGGCCAGACTATAGCAATCAGCCCCAGCATTTT . TRBJ1-5 . TRBV30
CASSQVGVDTEAFF TGTGCCAGCAGCCAAGTCGGGGTGGACACTGAAGCTTTCTTT . TRBJ1-1 . TRBV14
CASSRTGVNIQYF TGTGCCAGCAGTAGGACAGGGGTGAACATTCAGTACTTC . TRBJ2-4 TRBD1 TRBV6-2/TRBV6-3
CSVEGVEGWHGYTF TGCAGCGTTGAGGGGGTGGAGGGTTGGCATGGCTACACCTTC . TRBJ1-2 . TRBV29-1
CASTPRDWGQPDGYTF TGTGCCAGCACCCCCCGGGACTGGGGTCAGCCCGATGGCTACACCTTC . TRBJ1-2 . TRBV7-9
CATLGGVSTEAFF TGCGCCACCCTGGGGGGAGTTAGCACTGAAGCTTTCTTT . TRBJ1-1 . TRBV10-2
CASGYLEPNSPLHF TGTGCCAGTGGCTACCTCGAGCCTAATTCACCCCTCCACTTT . TRBJ1-6 . TRBV19